This T cell receptor beta chain was sequenced for a study of T cell responses to AZD1222 COVID-19 vaccine. Across the study: Pooling covered second doses at about 4 or about 12 weeks. Findings and caveats of the study: Reports indicate that nearly half of spike-specific TCRs are directed at unmutated variant regions. White British donors predominated, females outnumbered males, and clonal diversity was possibly underestimated.

Regarding this clone: What it binds is unknown.

The CDR3 is made up of 13 amino acids. Trimming left V 3 bases short and J 1 base short, with 6 bases between. Germline assignment: CDR1 PRHDT and CDR2 FYEKMQ (reference sequence). The data were produced by immunoSEQ multiplex PCR, yet TCRdb's version contains in-frame clones alone and is incomplete. In the table there are more than 110,000 clones, about nine tenths of which are singletons. This rearrangement joins TRBV13 to TRBJ1-1, with D hard to call. The sequence was collected from an adult in good health. Sample: peripheral blood, taken on day 0 of AZD1222 vaccination. The CDR3 nucleotides read TGTGCCAGCAGCTTGGCCGAGAACACTGAAGCTTTCTTT. Protein: CASSLAENTEAFF.